A selection of T cell receptor beta chains follows, all from one sample in a study of T cell responses to AZD1222 COVID-19 vaccine. The repertoire was sequenced with immunoSEQ multiplex PCR; TCRdb's copy has only in-frame clones and lacks some. The data hold tens of thousands of clones, with approximately 89% observed a single time. This specimen was peripheral blood, taken on day 0 of AZD1222 vaccination. Every receptor here comes from an adult in good health. CDR3s include the opening cysteine and the closing phenylalanine or tryptophan. The D gene is left open where the match is weak.

>19|TRBJ2-2|TRBV24-1|TRBD2
CATSDSPGVAGTNTGELFF
TGTGCCACCAGTGATTCGCCAGGGGTAGCGGGAACGAACACCGGGGAGCTGTTTTTT
>12|TRBJ1-5|TRBV29-1|-
CSVRGDNQPQHF
TGCAGCGTTCGCGGGGACAATCAGCCCCAGCATTTT
>19|TRBJ2-3|TRBV3-1/TRBV3-2|TRBD1
CASSLYPDRSSINTDTQYF
TGTGCCAGCAGCCTCTATCCGGACAGGTCCTCAATCAACACAGATACGCAGTATTTT
>16|TRBJ2-7|TRBV4-2|TRBD1
CASSHPGQGAASEQYF
TGTGCCAGCAGCCACCCGGGACAGGGAGCGGCGAGCGAGCAGTACTTC
>15|TRBJ2-7|TRBV6-6|TRBD1
CASSTTGGLNYEQYF
TGTGCCAGCAGTACGACAGGGGGTCTAAACTACGAGCAGTACTTC
>15|TRBJ2-1|TRBV5-8|-
CASSFSGQHYNEQFF
TGTGCCAGCAGCTTTTCTGGACAGCACTACAATGAGCAGTTCTTC
>15|TRBJ2-1|TRBV19|-
CASSGGRRRDNEQFF
TGTGCCAGTAGTGGGGGGAGGAGACGGGACAATGAGCAGTTCTTC
>17|TRBJ2-5|TRBV10-2|TRBD2
CASSESLAGGKQETQYF
TGCGCCAGCAGTGAGTCCCTAGCGGGGGGGAAACAAGAGACCCAGTACTTC
>16|TRBJ1-5|TRBV5-1|TRBD1
CASSSKGQGAHQPQHF
TGCGCCAGCAGCTCGAAAGGACAGGGCGCCCATCAGCCCCAGCATTTT
>11|TRBJ1-3|TRBV25-1|-
CASKRGNTIYF
TGTGCCAGCAAACGTGGAAACACCATATATTTT
>16|TRBJ1-5|TRBV24-1|TRBD1
CATSDPDRGTNQPQHF
TGTGCCACCAGTGATCCCGACAGGGGGACGAATCAGCCCCAGCATTTT